This note documents a single TCR beta chain sequence. The antigen remains unidentified. The data belong to a study of post-analysis software for immune sequencing data. On the study more broadly: Several disease courses (relapsing-remitting, secondary progressive and progressive-relapsing) of multiple sclerosis were included. Findings of the study overall: Significantly lower normalized Chao1 diversity was seen in multiple sclerosis patients than in controls. Patients carried roughly five TRBV segments more frequently than controls did, and TRBV5-6, TRBV5-1 and TRBV20-1 were among them.

Presence of unique molecular identifiers characterized the TCR beta cDNA libraries. TCRdb ran MiXCR on the PCR reads and lists one entry per CDR3 protein. This repertoire shows around 160,000 distinct CDR3 sequences, 30% to 45% found once; its top ten account for roughly 28%. This CDR3 region has 16 residues. Per germline, CDR1 MNHEY and CDR2 SMNVEV (reference sequence). Trimming pared 4 bases from V and 8 bases from J, leaving 18 bases between. The chain recombines TRBV27 with TRBJ1-6; D is unclear. The receptor's source is a girl aged 10 to 17 with multiple sclerosis. This sample comprised blood, obtained after autologous hematopoietic stem cell transplantation. CDR3 sequence (DNA): TGTGCCAGCAGTTCCCCCCGGGGTACAACTCATTCACCCCTCCACTTT. It translates to CASSSPRGTTHSPLHF.